The 26 T cell receptor beta chains presented below share a single source sample, sequenced in a study of blood T cell repertoires in COVID-19 (dated by TCRdb to about 2020). Libraries were constructed by the immunoSEQ multiplex PCR assay. TCRdb re-hosts the immuneACCESS table, in-frame sequences only. Its copies lack some clones; in the studies checked, an unresolved V gene accounts for under half of them, and the cause for the rest is not known. In all, the sample holds fewer than 250,000 clones, and about 85% of those were seen once. The ten largest clones add up to 0.72% of the sample. Sequenced material: peripheral blood. The source of these receptors is a man aged 35-49 years with acute or convalescent COVID-19.

The chain links TRBV4-3 to TRBJ2-7; TRBD2 aligns across 10 bases. The length of the CDR3 is 16 residues. V shed 4 bases and J 6 bases; nucleotides not matched to a gene: 12. Germline V gene data show CDR1 as LGHNA and CDR2 as YSLEER. As DNA, the CDR3 is TGCGCCAGCAGCCCAACTCCGGGACTAGCGCTGGTCGAGCAGTACTTC. It is translated as CASSPTPGLALVEQYF.

This clone was seen only once. This chain uses TRBV6-5 with TRBJ1-2, with a weak D call TRBD1 (5 bases). The V gene's germline CDR1 is MNHEY and CDR2 SVGAGI. V was pared by 8 bases and J by 4 bases, with 17 bases between. This CDR3 has 14 amino acids. In DNA form, the CDR3 reads TGTGCCAGCCGCCGAGGGGTCGGGGGCTATGGCTACACCTTC. Its protein product is CASRRGVGGYGYTF.

This rearrangement joins TRBV6-5 to TRBJ2-7, with a weak D call TRBD2 (6 bases). In germline, CDR1 is MNHEY, CDR2 SVGAGI. This CDR3 spans 15 amino acids. V lost 2 bases, J lost 4 bases, and 15 bases lay in between. CDR3 DNA: TGTGCCAGCAGTTACAACCGGGAGTCCTTATACGAGCAGTACTTC. Residues: CASSYNRESLYEQYF.

The gene calls are TRBV11-3 and TRBJ2-3; unclear D gene. In germline, CDR1 is SGHNT, CDR2 YENEEA. V lost 3 bases to trimming and J lost 0 bases, with 7 bases between them. This CDR3 has 14 residues. This CDR3 is CASSLGTSTDTQYF. The CDR3 DNA is TGTGCCAGCAGCTTGGGCACGAGCACAGATACGCAGTATTTT.

This clone has just a few counts. The chain uses TRBV6-5 and TRBJ1-1; a weak D match, TRBD1 (5 bases). Trimming removed 7 bases from V and 4 bases from J, with 19 bases in between. Germline loops: CDR1 MNHEY, CDR2 SVGAGI. The CDR3 loop spans 15 amino acids. The CDR3 DNA follows: TGTGCCAGCACCCGGGGCTCCCCGGGAGGCACTGAAGCTTTCTTT. Residues: CASTRGSPGGTEAFF.

V usage is TRBV19 and J usage is TRBJ2-5; TRBD1 aligns across 9 bases. The V segment lost 2 bases and the J segment 4 bases; nucleotides outside the gene matches: 8. The CDR3 extends over 16 amino acids. CDR1 and CDR2 from the germline V gene are LNHDA and SQIVND (reference sequence). The CDR3: CASSISGWGQGETQYF. The DNA of the CDR3 is TGTGCCAGTAGTATATCGGGTTGGGGACAGGGAGAGACCCAGTACTTC.

The chain is built from TRBV18 and TRBJ2-3, with a possible D match to TRBD2 (5 bases). V was pared by 3 bases and J by 4 bases, with 14 bases between. This CDR3 is 15 amino acids long. CDR1 is KGHSH, CDR2 LQKENI, per germline. The CDR3 here is CASSPMGARPDTQYF. The CDR3 nucleotides read TGTGCCAGCTCACCGATGGGAGCTCGACCAGATACGCAGTATTTT.

The CDR3 sequence is CASSLISPETQYF. As DNA, the CDR3 is TGTGCCAGCAGTTTAATCTCCCCAGAGACCCAGTACTTC. The J gene is TRBJ2-5, the V gene TRBV28; no definite D call. From germline, CDR1 is MDHEN and CDR2 SYDVKM. V was cut by 2 bases and J by 4 bases, with 8 bases left in between. This CDR3 is 13 amino acids long.

V and J are TRBV5-6 and TRBJ1-2; D is uncertain. The V gene lost 0 bases and the J gene lost 7 bases, with 19 bases spanning the gap. Germline values: CDR1 SGHDT, CDR2 YYEEEE. This CDR3 is built from 16 residues. CDR3 nucleotides: TGTGCCAGCAGCTTGGCCTCCGTGAGGGCCCAAGGTGGCTACACCTTC. Residues: CASSLASVRAQGGYTF.

The gene calls are TRBV5-1 and TRBJ2-7; TRBD1 aligns across 9 bases. Losses at the gene ends were 5 bases for V and 6 bases for J; bases not matched to a gene: 9. The CDR3 sequence is 14 residues long. The V gene's germline CDR1 is SGHRS and CDR2 YFSETQ. The CDR3 loop reads CASRPGQGPVEQYF. Here the CDR3 DNA reads TGCGCCAGCAGACCGGGACAGGGTCCGGTCGAGCAGTACTTC.

This clone was seen just once. The chain combines TRBV7-9 with TRBJ2-5; D possibly matches TRBD1 or TRBD2 (9 bases each). Deletions cut 8 bases from V and 5 bases from J, with 30 bases between. This CDR3 comprises 18 residues. The germline CDR1 and CDR2 sequences are SEHNR and FQNEAQ (reference sequence). CDR3: CASHGGQGHSGRWETQYF. In DNA, the CDR3 is TGTGCCAGCCACGGGGGACAGGGACATAGCGGGAGATGGGAGACCCAGTACTTC.

This chain connects TRBV2 to TRBJ1-1; the D is unclear. Per germline, CDR1 SNHLY and CDR2 FYNNEI. Trimming shortened V by 0 bases and J by 5 bases, and 13 bases separated the two germline ends. The CDR3 is made up of 15 amino acids. CDR3 nucleotides: TGTGCCAGCAGTGAAGCGCTTGGGAGGGATACTGAAGCTTTCTTT. It translates to CASSEALGRDTEAFF. The full variable domain, with the rest looked up from reference TRBV2 and TRBJ1-1, is EPEVTQTPSHQVTQMGQEVILRCVPISNHLYFYWYRQILGQKVEFLVSFYNNEISEKSEIFDDQFSVERPDGSNFTLKIRSTKLEDSAMYFCASSEALGRDTEAFFGQGTRLTVV.

This chain connects TRBV12-3 or TRBV12-4 to TRBJ2-1, with 7 bases that match TRBD2. The V and J ends lost 11 bases and 8 bases, in that order; junction bases with no gene match: 12. The CDR3 runs 13 residues. Here the CDR3 reads CASTRGGRHEQFF. The CDR3 DNA is TGTGCCTCGACGAGGGGAGGGAGACATGAGCAGTTCTTC.

V is TRBV7-9 and J is TRBJ2-1, with 7 bases aligning to TRBD2. V shed 11 bases, J shed 9 bases, and the junction held 13 bases outside the gene matches. Per the germline V gene, CDR1 is SEHNR and CDR2 is FQNEAQ (reference sequence). This CDR3 is built from 13 residues. CDR3 in amino acids: CACEGLSLVEQFF. In DNA form, the CDR3 reads TGTGCCTGCGAGGGACTATCCCTAGTTGAGCAGTTCTTC. The full variable domain, in which reference TRBV7-9 and TRBJ2-1 provide the parts outside the CDR3, is DTGVSQNPRHKITKRGQNVTFRCDPISEHNRLYWYRQTLGQGPEFLTYFQNEAQLEKSRLLSDRFSAERPKGSFSTLEIQRTEQGDSAMYLCACEGLSLVEQFFGPGTRLTVL.

The V and J genes are TRBV5-4 and TRBJ1-1; possibly TRBD1 for D (6 bases). The V end lost 0 bases, the J end lost 1 base, and 13 bases lay between the germline ends. The CDR3 has 16 amino acids. Germline loops: CDR1 SGHNT, CDR2 YYREEE (reference sequence). The CDR3 region is CASSLGRQGWNTEAFF. The CDR3 DNA reads as TGTGCCAGCAGCTTGGGGAGGCAGGGGTGGAACACTGAAGCTTTCTTT.

The V and J genes are TRBV18 and TRBJ2-1, with TRBD1 matching 10 bases. The CDR3 runs to 16 residues. Germline CDR1 and CDR2: KGHSH and LQKENI. The V and J ends lost 4 bases and 4 bases, in that order; junction bases with no gene match: 7. CDR3 loop: CASSQMMGQGYNEQFF. DNA for the CDR3: TGTGCCAGCTCACAGATGATGGGACAGGGGTACAATGAGCAGTTCTTC.

The chain is built from TRBV27 and TRBJ1-5; D unresolved. This CDR3 spans 14 amino acids. V was pared by 6 bases and J by 5 bases, with 14 bases between. Per germline, CDR1 MNHEY and CDR2 SMNVEV (reference sequence). The CDR3 here is CASRPTHPYQPQHF. As DNA, the CDR3 is TGTGCCAGCAGGCCTACCCACCCCTATCAGCCCCAGCATTTT.

The rearrangement joins TRBV7-3 to TRBJ2-1; 8 bases match TRBD2. V was clipped by 4 bases and J by 5 bases; unmatched bases: 7. This CDR3 region has 15 residues. CDR1 SGHTA and CDR2 FQGTGA come from the germline V gene. The CDR3 sequence is CASSSGTRGDNEQFF. CDR3 DNA sequence: TGTGCCAGCAGCTCCGGGACTAGAGGCGACAATGAGCAGTTCTTC.

This chain joins TRBV27 and TRBJ1-5; D remains ambiguous. From germline, CDR1 is MNHEY and CDR2 SMNVEV (reference sequence). The CDR3 runs to 17 residues. Trimming cost V 0 bases and J 0 bases, with 12 bases left between them. The CDR3 spells CASSLSGGYYSNQPQHF. In DNA, the CDR3 is TGTGCCAGCAGTTTATCGGGAGGGTACTATAGCAATCAGCCCCAGCATTTT.

V gene TRBV7-9 combines with J gene TRBJ1-2; TRBD1 aligns across 9 bases. V shed 3 bases, J shed 8 bases, and the junction held 13 bases outside the gene matches. The CDR3 loop spans 16 amino acids. Germline loops: CDR1 SEHNR, CDR2 FQNEAQ (reference sequence). CDR3 in amino acids: CASSFSDRDRAFGYTF. CDR3 bases: TGTGCCAGCAGCTTTTCGGACCGGGACAGGGCCTTCGGCTACACCTTC.

The chain is built from TRBV21-1 and TRBJ2-1; the tabulated D call, TRBD1, remains unverified against the DNA. TRBV21-1 is a recognized pseudogene. The CDR3 is 14 residues long. In DNA form, the CDR3 reads TGTGCCAGCAGCAGCGGGACAGTCCGTGATGAGCAGTTCTTC. It specifies CASSSGTVRDEQFF.

This clone showed up just a few times. This rearrangement joins TRBV30 to TRBJ2-7; possibly TRBD1 for D (6 bases). Germline-derived CDR1 and CDR2 are GTSNPN and SVGIG (reference sequence). The V and J ends lost 0 bases and 2 bases respectively, with 11 bases between them. The CDR3 extends over 14 amino acids. CDR3 loop: CAWSVIGQPYEQYF. The CDR3 DNA reads as TGTGCCTGGAGTGTAATCGGACAGCCCTACGAGCAGTACTTC.

The chain employs TRBV6-5 and TRBJ1-2, with TRBD1 matching over 7 bases. The CDR3 covers 16 residues. The V segment lost 0 bases and the J segment 2 bases; nucleotides outside the gene matches: 6. Germline CDR1 reads MNHEY; CDR2 reads SVGAGI. The CDR3 is CASSYSLGTENYGYTF. The CDR3 nucleotides are TGTGCCAGCAGTTACTCCCTCGGGACAGAAAACTATGGCTACACCTTC.

This clone occurred many times. The chain employs TRBV2 and TRBJ2-1; tentatively, D is TRBD2 (5 bases). Germline V CDR1 and CDR2: SNHLY, FYNNEI. Trimming pared 8 bases from V and 5 bases from J, leaving 16 bases between. The CDR3 contains 14 residues. The CDR3, as DNA: TGTGCCAGCCTCCTCGGGGAGACCCACAATGAGCAGTTCTTC. Translation: CASLLGETHNEQFF.

The chain recombines TRBV6-5 with TRBJ2-5; D uncertain. Germline CDR1 and CDR2: MNHEY and SVGAGI. The CDR3 contains 13 residues. Trimming stripped 6 bases from V and 1 base from J, with 9 bases between. This CDR3 reads CASRPQRQETQYF. The CDR3 DNA sequence: TGTGCCAGCAGACCCCAGCGCCAAGAGACCCAGTACTTC.

This clone was counted once. The chain joins TRBV5-1 to TRBJ2-7, with 7 bases that match TRBD2. Germline CDR1 reads SGHRS; CDR2 reads YFSETQ. V gave up 1 base and J gave up 3 bases; unmatched junction bases: 16. The CDR3 extends over 18 amino acids. Here the CDR3 reads CASSLSTASGQTYYEQYF. CDR3 DNA sequence: TGCGCCAGCAGCTTGTCTACCGCTAGCGGCCAAACTTACTACGAGCAGTACTTC.